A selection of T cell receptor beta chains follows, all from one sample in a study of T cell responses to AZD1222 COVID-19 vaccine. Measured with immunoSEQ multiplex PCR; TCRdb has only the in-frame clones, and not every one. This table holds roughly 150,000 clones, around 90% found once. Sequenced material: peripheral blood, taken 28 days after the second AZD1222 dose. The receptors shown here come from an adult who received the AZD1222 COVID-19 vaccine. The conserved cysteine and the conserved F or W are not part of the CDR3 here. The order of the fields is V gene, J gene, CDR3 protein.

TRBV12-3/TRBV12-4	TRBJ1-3	ASSPPGQLPIY
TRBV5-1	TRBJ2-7	ASSLLPLGSYEQY
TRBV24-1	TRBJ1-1	ATRGRTRETEAF
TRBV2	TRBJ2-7	ASSVGGGSEQY
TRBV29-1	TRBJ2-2	SVTPDLGQVANTGELF
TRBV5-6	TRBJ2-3	ASSYGPRDTQY
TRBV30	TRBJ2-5	AWRPRGAEETQY
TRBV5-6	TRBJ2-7	ASSFTFSYEQY
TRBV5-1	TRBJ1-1	ASSVEGNTEAF
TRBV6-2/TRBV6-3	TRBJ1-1	ASSYPLQGRGTEAF
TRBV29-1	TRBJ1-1	SVGSTDRGRT
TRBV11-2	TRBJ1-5	ASSASNNQPQH
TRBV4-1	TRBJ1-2	ASSQDSGAVGYT
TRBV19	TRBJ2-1	ASSMGGQGWNEQF
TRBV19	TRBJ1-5	ASTVQGRVGQPQH
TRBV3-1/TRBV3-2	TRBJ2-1	ASSPKGRVSGNEQF
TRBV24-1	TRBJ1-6	ATSDSSGALH
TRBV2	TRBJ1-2	ASSEQGTGYGYT
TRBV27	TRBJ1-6	ASSLGQANSPLH
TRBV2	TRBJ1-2	ASSERGALGYGYT
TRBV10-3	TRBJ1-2	AISESPGGQGRGYT
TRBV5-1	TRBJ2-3	ASSLGLAGPTDTQY
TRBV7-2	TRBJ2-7	AGSPTGTDRKIQEQY
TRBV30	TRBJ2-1	AWSAYNEQF
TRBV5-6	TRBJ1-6	ASSLAGDRGNESPLH
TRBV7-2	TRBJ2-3	ASSQRTSSVDTQY
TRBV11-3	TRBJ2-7	ASKAGPSSYEQY
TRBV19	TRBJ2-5	ARDTGDRGQETQY
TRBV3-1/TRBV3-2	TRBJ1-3	ASSQEAALNTIY
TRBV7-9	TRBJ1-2	ASSLYEGNYGYT
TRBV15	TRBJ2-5	ATSLKETQY
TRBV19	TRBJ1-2	ASSIPDRSYGYT
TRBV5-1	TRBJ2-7	ASSPEVQGTYEQY
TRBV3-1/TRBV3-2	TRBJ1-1	ASSPRSLPEAF
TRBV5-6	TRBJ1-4	ASSLGTSPTTNEKLF
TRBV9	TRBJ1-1	ASSVGINTEAF
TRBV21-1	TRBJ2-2	ASNNPGLAGDLNTGELF
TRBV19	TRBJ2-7	ASSGTATLFSYEQY
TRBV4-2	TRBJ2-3	ASSQDFSGRPTDTQY
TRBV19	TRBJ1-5	ASSIGPGGEPQH
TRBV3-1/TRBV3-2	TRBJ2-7	ASSQGYEQY
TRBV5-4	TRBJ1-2	ASSLGLDNNYGYT
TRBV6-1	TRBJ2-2	ASSELASGELF
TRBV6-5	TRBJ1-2	ASNKYTGDHYGYT
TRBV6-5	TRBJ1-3	ASSYSWTSGNTIY
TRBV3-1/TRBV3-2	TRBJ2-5	ASSGWGVGLAPGETQY
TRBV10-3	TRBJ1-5	AISEYSGTDQPQH
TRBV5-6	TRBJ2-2	ASSPTANTGELF
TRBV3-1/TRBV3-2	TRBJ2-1	ASSQGTALEQF
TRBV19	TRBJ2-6	ASSGGANSGANVLT
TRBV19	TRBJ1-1	ASSIGQAEAF
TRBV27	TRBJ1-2	ASSSVPGQANYGYT
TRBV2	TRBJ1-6	ASSGVGDTLH